The rows below give T cell receptor beta chains drawn from one sample of a study of monozygotic twins with inflammatory bowel disease. TCRdb derives one entry per CDR3 protein from the 5' RACE reads, leaving out DNA. Here the sample table reports some 210,000 distinct CDR3 sequences. The sequencing input was blood. Receptors originate from a human donor with ulcerative colitis or Crohn's disease, or a healthy co-twin of an affected twin (not recorded which). The CDR3 runs from the conserved cysteine through the conserved F or W.

CDR3aa | j_gene | v_gene
CASSRFLLTGLDGYTF | TRBJ1-2 | TRBV4-1
CASSPRVRDTEAFF | TRBJ1-1 | TRBV5-1
CASSLGGFGNSPLHF | TRBJ1-6 | TRBV11-2
CASSLVGGGLDSPLHF | TRBJ1-6 | TRBV7-9
CASSMGQEGLEQYF | TRBJ2-7 | TRBV5-1
CASSRAGGPYEQYF | TRBJ2-7 | TRBV12-3/TRBV12-4
CASSPGTPQNIQYF | TRBJ2-4 | TRBV5-1
CASTRVGGTDTQYF | TRBJ2-3 | TRBV5-1
CASSKAVLNSPLHF | TRBJ1-6 | TRBV19
CASSQSSGNEQFF | TRBJ2-1 | TRBV3-1
CASSQLAGGPGELFF | TRBJ2-2 | TRBV6-1
CASSLGGGSSYEQYF | TRBJ2-7 | TRBV28
CASSLDWPNTGELFF | TRBJ2-2 | TRBV11-3
CASSATTSNTEAFF | TRBJ1-1 | TRBV9
CASSLGLDTSSYEQYF | TRBJ2-7 | TRBV5-1
CACTLQGYSNQPQHF | TRBJ1-5 | TRBV5-8
CASSLRGGGTYNEQFF | TRBJ2-1 | TRBV12-3/TRBV12-4
CASSRTGGDSGPQHF | TRBJ1-5 | TRBV12-3/TRBV12-4
CASSSLRTGGRETQYF | TRBJ2-5 | TRBV7-2
CASSYSVNKYGYTF | TRBJ1-2 | TRBV6-5
CASSYHRGGTDTQYF | TRBJ2-3 | TRBV5-8
CASSFVGSSPLHF | TRBJ1-6 | TRBV27
CASSSRTGNEKLFF | TRBJ1-4 | TRBV7-6
CASRAWDRGSPLHF | TRBJ1-6 | TRBV11-1
CSASDTTYEQYF | TRBJ2-7 | TRBV20-1
CASSYDRHYEQYF | TRBJ2-7 | TRBV6-5
CASSPRFGREETQYF | TRBJ2-5 | TRBV18
CASSNSHNEKLFF | TRBJ1-4 | TRBV7-6